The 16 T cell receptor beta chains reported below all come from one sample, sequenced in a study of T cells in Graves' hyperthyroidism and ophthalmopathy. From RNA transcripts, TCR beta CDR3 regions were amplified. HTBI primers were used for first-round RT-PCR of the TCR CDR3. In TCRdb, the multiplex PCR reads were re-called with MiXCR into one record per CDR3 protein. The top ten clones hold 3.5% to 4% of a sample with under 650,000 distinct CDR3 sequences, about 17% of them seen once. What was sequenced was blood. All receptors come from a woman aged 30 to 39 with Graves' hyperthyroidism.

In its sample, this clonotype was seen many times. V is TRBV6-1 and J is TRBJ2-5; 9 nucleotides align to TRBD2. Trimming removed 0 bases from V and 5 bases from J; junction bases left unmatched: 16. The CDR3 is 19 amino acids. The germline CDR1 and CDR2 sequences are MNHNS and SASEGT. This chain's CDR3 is CASSEAFSSGSKSRETQYF. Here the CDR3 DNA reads TGTGCCAGCAGTGAAGCGTTTAGTAGCGGGAGTAAATCAAGGGAGACCCAGTACTTC.

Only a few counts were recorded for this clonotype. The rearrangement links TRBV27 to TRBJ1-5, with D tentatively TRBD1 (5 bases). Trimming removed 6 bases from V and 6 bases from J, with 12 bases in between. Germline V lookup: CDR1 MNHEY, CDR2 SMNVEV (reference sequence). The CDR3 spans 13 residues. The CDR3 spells CASSRDDGQPQHF. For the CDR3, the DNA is TGTGCCAGCAGCAGGGACGATGGTCAGCCCCAGCATTTT.

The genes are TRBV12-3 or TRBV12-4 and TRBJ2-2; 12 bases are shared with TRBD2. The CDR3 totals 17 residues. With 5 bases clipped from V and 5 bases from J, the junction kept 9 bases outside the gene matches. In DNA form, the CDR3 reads TGTGCCAGCAGTACGAGCGGGCTAGCGGGAGGGACCGGGGAGCTGTTTTTT. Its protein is CASSTSGLAGGTGELFF.

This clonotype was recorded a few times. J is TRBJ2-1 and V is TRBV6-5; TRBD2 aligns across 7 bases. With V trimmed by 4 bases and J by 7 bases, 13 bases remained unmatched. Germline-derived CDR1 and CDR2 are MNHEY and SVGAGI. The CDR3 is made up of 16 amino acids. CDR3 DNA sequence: TGTGCCAGCAGTTTAGTTCCTTTGTCGGGAGGAAATGAGCAGTTCTTC. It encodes CASSLVPLSGGNEQFF.

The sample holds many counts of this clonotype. The CDR3 DNA follows: TGTGCCAGCAGTGTGTTGTTTCAAGAGACCCAGTACTTC. It is translated as CASSVLFQETQYF. V usage is TRBV2 and J usage is TRBJ2-5, with no clear D. CDR1 SNHLY and CDR2 FYNNEI come from the germline V gene. V was shortened by 4 bases and J by 2 bases, with 8 bases between the two germline ends. CDR3 length equals 13 residues.

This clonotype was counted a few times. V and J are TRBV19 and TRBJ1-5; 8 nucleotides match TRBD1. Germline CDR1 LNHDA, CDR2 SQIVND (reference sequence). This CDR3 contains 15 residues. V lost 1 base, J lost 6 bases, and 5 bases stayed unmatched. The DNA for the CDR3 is TGTGCCAGTAGTATAGCAGGGGGCGGTTTTCAGCCCCAGCATTTT. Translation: CASSIAGGGFQPQHF.

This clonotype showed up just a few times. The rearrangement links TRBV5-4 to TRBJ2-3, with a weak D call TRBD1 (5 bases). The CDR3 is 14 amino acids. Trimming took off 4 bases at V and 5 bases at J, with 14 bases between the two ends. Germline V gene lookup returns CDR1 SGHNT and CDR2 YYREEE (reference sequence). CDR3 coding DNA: TGTGCCAGCAGCCGATCCAGGGTTTTAGATACGCAGTATTTT. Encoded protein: CASSRSRVLDTQYF.

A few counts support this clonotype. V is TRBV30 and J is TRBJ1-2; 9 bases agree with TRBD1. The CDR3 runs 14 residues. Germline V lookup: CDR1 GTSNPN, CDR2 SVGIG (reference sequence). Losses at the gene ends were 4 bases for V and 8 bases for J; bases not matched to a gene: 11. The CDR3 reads CAWKRDRVAAGYTF. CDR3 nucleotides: TGTGCCTGGAAGAGGGACAGGGTGGCAGCCGGCTACACCTTC.

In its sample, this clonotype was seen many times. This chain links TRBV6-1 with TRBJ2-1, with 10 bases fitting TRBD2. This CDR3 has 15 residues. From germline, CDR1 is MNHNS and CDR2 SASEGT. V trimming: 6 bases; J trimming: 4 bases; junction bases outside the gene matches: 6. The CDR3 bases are TGTGCCAGCAGGCCCGGGACTAGCGCGTACAATGAGCAGTTCTTC. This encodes CASRPGTSAYNEQFF.

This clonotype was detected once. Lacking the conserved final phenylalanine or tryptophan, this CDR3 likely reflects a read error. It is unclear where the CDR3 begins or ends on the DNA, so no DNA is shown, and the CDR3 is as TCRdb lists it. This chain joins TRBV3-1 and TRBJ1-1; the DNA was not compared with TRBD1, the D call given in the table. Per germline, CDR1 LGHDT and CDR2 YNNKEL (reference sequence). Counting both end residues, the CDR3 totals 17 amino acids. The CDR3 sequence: CASSQDGQGAVNTEAFL.

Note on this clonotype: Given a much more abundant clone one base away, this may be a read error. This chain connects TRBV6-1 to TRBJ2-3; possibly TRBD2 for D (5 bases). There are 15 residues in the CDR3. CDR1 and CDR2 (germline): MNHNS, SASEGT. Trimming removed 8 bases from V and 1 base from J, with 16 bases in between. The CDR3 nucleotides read TGTGCCAGCCGTCCTCCCGGGGAAGGCACAGATACGCAGTATTTT. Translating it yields CASRPPGEGTDTQYF.

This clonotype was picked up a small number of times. CDR3 nucleotides: TGTGCCAGCAGCTTGGCGAGGCGTGGGCAGTACTTC. Its protein is CASSLARRGQYF. The rearrangement joins TRBV5-6 to TRBJ2-7; D is uncertain. This CDR3 has 12 residues. Trimming shortened V by 0 bases and J by 9 bases, and 10 bases separated the two germline ends. Germline V gene sequence: CDR1 SGHDT, CDR2 YYEEEE.

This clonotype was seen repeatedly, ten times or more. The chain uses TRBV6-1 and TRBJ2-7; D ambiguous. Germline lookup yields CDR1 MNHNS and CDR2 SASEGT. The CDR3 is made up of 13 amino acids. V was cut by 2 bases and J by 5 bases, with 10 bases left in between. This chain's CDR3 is CASSEQPSNEQYF. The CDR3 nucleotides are TGTGCCAGCAGTGAACAGCCTTCGAACGAGCAGTACTTC.

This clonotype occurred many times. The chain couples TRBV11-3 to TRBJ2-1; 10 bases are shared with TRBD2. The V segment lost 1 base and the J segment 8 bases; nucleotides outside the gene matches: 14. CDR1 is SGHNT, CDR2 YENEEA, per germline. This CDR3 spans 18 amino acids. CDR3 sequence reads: CASSLGPGAGGYGDEQFF. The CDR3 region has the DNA TGTGCCAGCAGCTTAGGCCCAGGAGCGGGAGGGTATGGCGATGAGCAGTTCTTC.

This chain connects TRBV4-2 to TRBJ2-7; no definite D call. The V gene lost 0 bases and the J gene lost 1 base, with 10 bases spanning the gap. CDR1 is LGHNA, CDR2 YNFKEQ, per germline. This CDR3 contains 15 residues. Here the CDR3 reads CASSQDLSQSYEQYF. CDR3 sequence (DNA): TGTGCCAGCAGCCAAGATCTGAGCCAGTCCTACGAGCAGTACTTC.

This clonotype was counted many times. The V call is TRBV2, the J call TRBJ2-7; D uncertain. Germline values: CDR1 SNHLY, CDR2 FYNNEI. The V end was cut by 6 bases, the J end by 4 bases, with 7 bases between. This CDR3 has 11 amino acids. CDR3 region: CASRGFYEQYF. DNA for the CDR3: TGTGCCAGCAGAGGGTTTTACGAGCAGTACTTC.